What follows is one TCR beta chain and its context. Its cognate antigen is unknown. The sample belongs to a study of OX40 agonist ivuxolimab in advanced cancers. Produced via immunoSEQ multiplex PCR; TCRdb's table is partial and in-frame only. The repertoire holds under 90,000 clones, with 70% to 90% as singletons. The CDR3 is made up of 16 amino acids. Germline CDR1 reads MDHEN; CDR2 reads SYDVKM. Trimming cost V 6 bases and J 2 bases; bases outside gene matches: 10. Study-wide findings and caveats: In the 0.1 to 3.0 mg/kg range, CD4+ and CD8+ blood T cells had expanded clonally by week 6. Averaged across samples, CD8+ T cells carried more expanded clones than CD4+ did.

This sequence was found in an adult with an advanced solid tumor such as melanoma, head and neck, liver or kidney cancer. Sequenced material: CD4+ or CD8+ T cells sorted from blood, taken in a trial of the OX40 agonist ivuxolimab. This chain connects TRBV28 to TRBJ2-3; 8 nucleotides agree with TRBD2. This chain's CDR3 is CASRPGGGGTTDTQYF. The DNA of the CDR3 is TGTGCCAGCAGGCCGGGTGGCGGGGGGACCACAGATACGCAGTATTTT.